This TCR beta chain was identified during a study of technical replicates of blood from several donors. Assay used: immunoSEQ multiplex PCR; TCRdb lists only in-frame clones, some missing. The sample lists roughly 85,000 clones; about 93% were seen once. Trimming stripped 0 bases from V and 2 bases from J, with 11 bases between. Germline CDR1 and CDR2: PRHDT and FYEKMQ (reference sequence). This CDR3 region has 16 residues. Sequencing used T cells isolated from PBMCs. The receptor's source is a human donor in good health. The chain recombines TRBV13 with TRBJ1-5; D gene uncertain. The CDR3 DNA reads TGTGCCAGCAGCTTAGGAGGCGGCCGCGGCAATCAGCCCCAGCATTTT. Translated, it gives CASSLGGGRGNQPQHF. Together with reference TRBV13 and TRBJ1-5, the CDR3 gives the full variable domain: AAGVIQSPRHLIKEKRETATLKCYPIPRHDTVYWYQQGPGQDPQFLISFYEKMQSDKGSIPDRFSAQQFSDYHSELNMSSLELGDSALYFCASSLGGGRGNQPQHFGDGTRLSIL.